This entry lists 12 T cell receptor beta chains sequenced from one sample in a study of Ad26.COV2.S vaccination and SARS-CoV-2 variants. Sample treatment: some 20 received Ad26.COV2.S at low or high dose, single or two shots; 5 received placebo; per-sample allocation not given. The samples date from day 63 after the first vaccine or placebo injection. The assay was immunoSEQ multiplex PCR, and TCRdb's table has in-frame clones only and misses some. Found here are hundreds of thousands of clones, roughly 90% of them singletons; the top ten hold 1.5%. The specimen comprised peripheral blood, sampled in a trial of Ad26.COV2.S vaccine versus placebo. The source of these receptors is a person aged 18-60 years who received the Ad26.COV2.S COVID-19 vaccine or a placebo.

V usage is TRBV25-1 and J usage is TRBJ2-3, with 12 bases lining up with TRBD2. The ends lost 6 bases at V and 13 bases at J; junction bases unmatched: 11. Germline assignment: CDR1 MGHDK and CDR2 SYGVNS. CDR3 length equals 14 residues. CDR3: CASRVGASGGAEYF. The DNA of the CDR3 is TGTGCCAGCAGGGTCGGGGCTAGCGGGGGGGCAGAGTATTTT.

CDR3 in amino acids: CASSRSLADLAKNIQYF. The CDR3 DNA is TGTGCCAGTAGTAGGAGCCTAGCGGATCTAGCCAAAAACATTCAGTACTTC. J is TRBJ2-4 and V is TRBV19; 7 bases line up with TRBD2. The CDR3 contains 17 residues. V was pared by 4 bases and J by 0 bases, with 9 bases of the junction left unmatched. Germline V lookup: CDR1 LNHDA, CDR2 SQIVND (reference sequence).

The chain couples TRBV5-1 to TRBJ2-7; D perhaps matches TRBD1 (6 bases). V lost 3 bases, J lost 4 bases, and 11 bases lay in between. This CDR3 has 13 amino acids. Germline assignment: CDR1 SGHRS and CDR2 YFSETQ. The CDR3 loop reads CASSSGQGYEQYF. CDR3 bases: TGCGCCAGCAGCTCCGGGCAGGGGTACGAGCAGTACTTC.

The J gene is TRBJ1-3, the V gene TRBV2; D gene ambiguous. V dropped 2 bases and J dropped 2 bases, with 10 bases sitting between them. This CDR3 has 15 amino acids. The V gene's germline CDR1 is SNHLY and CDR2 FYNNEI. The CDR3 DNA follows: TGTGCCAGCAGTGAACAAGTCGGGGCTGGAAACACCATATATTTT. Translation: CASSEQVGAGNTIYF.

CDR3 loop: CASRSTGSPDYGYTF. CDR3 DNA sequence: TGTGCCAGTAGATCCACAGGTTCCCCGGACTATGGCTACACCTTC. J is TRBJ1-2 and V is TRBV19; D might be TRBD1 (5 bases). V lost 6 bases and J lost 3, with 17 bases in between. Germline V gene sequence: CDR1 LNHDA, CDR2 SQIVND (reference sequence). The CDR3 covers 15 residues.

The chain uses TRBV19 and TRBJ1-2; 9 bases agree with TRBD1. This CDR3 spans 14 amino acids. V was pared by 6 bases and J by 2 bases, with 4 bases of the junction left unmatched. Germline-derived CDR1 and CDR2 are LNHDA and SQIVND (reference sequence). CDR3 sequence: CASRPGTGNYGYTF. In DNA form, the CDR3 reads TGTGCCAGTAGACCCGGGACAGGGAACTATGGCTACACCTTC.

This clone was seen more than once but under ten times. The chain recombines TRBV3-1 (or the pseudogene TRBV3-2) with TRBJ2-7; D ambiguous. CDR3 size: 14 residues. Trimming stripped 0 bases from V and 1 base from J, with 7 bases between. Germline V gene data show CDR1 as LGHDT and CDR2 as YNNKEL (reference sequence). The CDR3 reads CASSQDHRSYEQYF. The CDR3 DNA follows: TGTGCCAGCAGCCAAGACCACCGTTCCTACGAGCAGTACTTC.

This chain joins TRBV7-2 and TRBJ2-7; 9 positions agree with TRBD1. The germline V gene encodes CDR1 SGHTA and CDR2 FQGNSA. The CDR3 length is 13 residues. J gave up 12 bases and V 1 base, and 7 bases lay outside the gene matches. CDR3 in amino acids: CASSLGGGTGTYF. CDR3 DNA sequence: TGTGCCAGCAGCTTAGGGGGCGGGACAGGGACGTACTTC.

This sequence joins TRBV27 and TRBJ2-3; 10 positions match TRBD1. Germline assignment: CDR1 MNHEY and CDR2 SMNVEV (reference sequence). This CDR3 has 19 residues. The trim removed 5 bases at V and 3 bases at J, leaving 17 bases unmatched. The CDR3 bases are TGTGCCAGCAGTCCCTCTTATGGGGGGGGACAGGGGAATACAGATACGCAGTATTTT. Protein: CASSPSYGGGQGNTDTQYF.

The chain has TRBV27 and TRBJ1-1, with 7 bases lining up with TRBD1. With V trimmed by 5 bases and J by 6 bases, 15 bases remained unmatched. The CDR3 is made up of 16 amino acids. Germline V gives CDR1 MNHEY, CDR2 SMNVEV (reference sequence). The CDR3 DNA is TGTGCCAGCAGTGGGACAGCCCTTATAGGGTACGCTGAAGCTTTCTTT. Translated, it gives CASSGTALIGYAEAFF.

The chain combines TRBV6-5 with TRBJ1-6, with 8 positions matching TRBD1. V lost 5 bases, J lost 10 bases, and 10 bases stayed unmatched. This CDR3 has 15 amino acids. Per the germline V gene, CDR1 is MNHEY and CDR2 is SVGAGI. The CDR3 DNA sequence: TGTGCCAGCAGTCCCCAGCAGGGGGCGTTCTCACCCCTCCACTTT. Translation gives CASSPQQGAFSPLHF.

This sequence joins TRBV30 and TRBJ2-1; no clear D gene. The V and J ends lost 1 base and 9 bases respectively, with 10 bases between them. This CDR3 contains 12 residues. Germline CDR1 is GTSNPN and CDR2 is SVGIG (reference sequence). The CDR3 region is CAWSGSPLEQFF. In DNA form, the CDR3 reads TGTGCCTGGAGTGGATCCCCGCTTGAGCAGTTCTTC.